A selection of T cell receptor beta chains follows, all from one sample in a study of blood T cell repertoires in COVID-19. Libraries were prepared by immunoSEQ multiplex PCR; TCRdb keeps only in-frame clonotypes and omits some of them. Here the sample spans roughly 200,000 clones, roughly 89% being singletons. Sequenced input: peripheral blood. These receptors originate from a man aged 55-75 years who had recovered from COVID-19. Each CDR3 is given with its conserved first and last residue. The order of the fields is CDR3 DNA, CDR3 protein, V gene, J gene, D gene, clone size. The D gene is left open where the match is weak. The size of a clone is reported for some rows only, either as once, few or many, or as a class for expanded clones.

CDR3 DNA: TGTGCCAGCAGCTCAGACGGGGAAAAACTGTTTTTT
CDR3 protein: CASSSDGEKLFF
V gene: TRBV7-2
J gene: TRBJ1-4
D gene: NA
clone size: NA

CDR3 DNA: TGTGCCAGCAGCCCCGGGACTAGCGGGATTAATGAGCAGTTCTTC
CDR3 protein: CASSPGTSGINEQFF
V gene: TRBV11-2
J gene: TRBJ2-1
D gene: TRBD2
clone size: NA

CDR3 DNA: TGTGCCAGCAGCGTAGTCGCTAGCTTCCACGAGCAGTACTTC
CDR3 protein: CASSVVASFHEQYF
V gene: TRBV9
J gene: TRBJ2-7
D gene: NA
clone size: NA

CDR3 DNA: TGTGCCAGTAGTACCCCACCCGGGAGCCTTAAACACGAGCAGTACTTC
CDR3 protein: CASSTPPGSLKHEQYF
V gene: TRBV19
J gene: TRBJ2-7
D gene: NA
clone size: NA

CDR3 DNA: TGTGCCAGCAGCGTAGGGTCTAGCGGCAGCACAGATACGCAGTATTTT
CDR3 protein: CASSVGSSGSTDTQYF
V gene: TRBV9
J gene: TRBJ2-3
D gene: TRBD2
clone size: NA

CDR3 DNA: TGTGCCAGCTCACTTGGGCAGGGAGGGACTGAAGCTTTCTTT
CDR3 protein: CASSLGQGGTEAFF
V gene: TRBV18
J gene: TRBJ1-1
D gene: NA
clone size: NA

CDR3 DNA: TGTGCCAGCAGCGTTTTAGCGGGGGACACCGGGGAGCTGTTTTTT
CDR3 protein: CASSVLAGDTGELFF
V gene: TRBV9
J gene: TRBJ2-2
D gene: TRBD2
clone size: NA

CDR3 DNA: TGTGCCAGCAGCTTATACGCTAGCGGGAGCGCAGATACGCAGTATTTT
CDR3 protein: CASSLYASGSADTQYF
V gene: TRBV7-8
J gene: TRBJ2-3
D gene: TRBD2
clone size: NA

CDR3 DNA: TGTGCCAGCAGGGGACAGGGCGTCATGAACACTGAAGCTTTCTTT
CDR3 protein: CASRGQGVMNTEAFF
V gene: TRBV2
J gene: TRBJ1-1
D gene: TRBD1
clone size: NA

CDR3 DNA: TGCGCCAGCAGTAACCGGGACAGGGTATCCACAGATACGCAGTATTTT
CDR3 protein: CASSNRDRVSTDTQYF
V gene: TRBV10-2
J gene: TRBJ2-3
D gene: TRBD1
clone size: NA

CDR3 DNA: TGTGCCAGCAGTTACTTAGCGAACACTGAAGCTTTCTTT
CDR3 protein: CASSYLANTEAFF
V gene: TRBV6-5
J gene: TRBJ1-1
D gene: NA
clone size: NA

CDR3 DNA: TGTGCCAGCTCACCACAGTCCGGGCGACAGGGGAGGGGAGCAAATGAAAAACTGTTTTTT
CDR3 protein: CASSPQSGRQGRGANEKLFF
V gene: TRBV18
J gene: TRBJ1-4
D gene: TRBD1
clone size: once

CDR3 DNA: TGTGCCAGCAGTCGACGGGGGGAGAATAATTCACCCCTCCACTTT
CDR3 protein: CASSRRGENNSPLHF
V gene: TRBV27
J gene: TRBJ1-6
D gene: NA
clone size: NA

CDR3 DNA: TGTGCCAGCCCGACCCTTAAACAGGGTTTAAACTCTGGGGCCAACGTCCTGACTTTC
CDR3 protein: CASPTLKQGLNSGANVLTF
V gene: TRBV18
J gene: TRBJ2-6
D gene: NA
clone size: NA

CDR3 DNA: TGTGCCAGCAGCCAAGACGCGACAGGGTGGCTATCCAATGAGCAGTTCTTC
CDR3 protein: CASSQDATGWLSNEQFF
V gene: TRBV3-1/TRBV3-2
J gene: TRBJ2-1
D gene: TRBD1
clone size: NA

CDR3 DNA: TGTGCCACCAGCAGAGACTATTACAATGAGCAGTTCTTC
CDR3 protein: CATSRDYYNEQFF
V gene: TRBV15
J gene: TRBJ2-1
D gene: NA
clone size: NA

CDR3 DNA: TGTGCCAGCAGCGTTACTAATCAGCCCCAGCATTTT
CDR3 protein: CASSVTNQPQHF
V gene: TRBV7-8
J gene: TRBJ1-5
D gene: NA
clone size: NA

CDR3 DNA: TGTGCCAGCAGCCAAGGGACTAGCGGGACAGTCCACGAGCAGTACTTC
CDR3 protein: CASSQGTSGTVHEQYF
V gene: TRBV3-1/TRBV3-2
J gene: TRBJ2-7
D gene: TRBD2
clone size: NA

CDR3 DNA: TGTGCCAGCAGCAGTGGGCAGGCCGGCACAGATACGCAGTATTTT
CDR3 protein: CASSSGQAGTDTQYF
V gene: TRBV3-1/TRBV3-2
J gene: TRBJ2-3
D gene: NA
clone size: NA

CDR3 DNA: TGCGCCAGCAGTCACCCCCCACAGAGCTATAGCAATCAGCCCCAGCATTTT
CDR3 protein: CASSHPPQSYSNQPQHF
V gene: TRBV23-1
J gene: TRBJ1-5
D gene: NA
clone size: NA

CDR3 DNA: TGTGCCAGCAGCCAAGCTTATGGGGCTTTGAACACTGAAGCTTTCTTT
CDR3 protein: CASSQAYGALNTEAFF
V gene: TRBV14
J gene: TRBJ1-1
D gene: NA
clone size: few

CDR3 DNA: TGCGCCAGCAGCTTGGTTTCAGGGGGCCTGAACACTGAAGCTTTCTTT
CDR3 protein: CASSLVSGGLNTEAFF
V gene: TRBV5-1
J gene: TRBJ1-1
D gene: TRBD1
clone size: NA

CDR3 DNA: TGTGCCAGCAGCCTGGGAGCAGGAGGAAAAATGAACACTGAAGCTTTCTTT
CDR3 protein: CASSLGAGGKMNTEAFF
V gene: TRBV27
J gene: TRBJ1-1
D gene: NA
clone size: NA

CDR3 DNA: TGTGCCAGCAGTCCACCACGCCGGACAGACTTCTATGGCTACACCTTC
CDR3 protein: CASSPPRRTDFYGYTF
V gene: TRBV28
J gene: TRBJ1-2
D gene: NA
clone size: NA

CDR3 DNA: TGTGCCAGCAGCTTAGTAGGAGGGGGACAGGGGGGCACGGAGACCCAGTACTTC
CDR3 protein: CASSLVGGGQGGTETQYF
V gene: TRBV11-2
J gene: TRBJ2-5
D gene: TRBD1
clone size: NA

CDR3 DNA: TGTGCCAGCAGTTCGGGACTAGCGGGGTACAATGAGCAGTTCTTC
CDR3 protein: CASSSGLAGYNEQFF
V gene: TRBV6-2/TRBV6-3
J gene: TRBJ2-1
D gene: TRBD2
clone size: few

CDR3 DNA: TGTGCCAGCAGCTCCGGGACTAGCGGGGGGGTGAGGACCGGGGAGCTGTTTTTT
CDR3 protein: CASSSGTSGGVRTGELFF
V gene: TRBV7-3
J gene: TRBJ2-2
D gene: TRBD2
clone size: NA

CDR3 DNA: TGTGCCAGCAGTCCCCGGGACAGGACAACTAATGAAAAACTGTTTTTT
CDR3 protein: CASSPRDRTTNEKLFF
V gene: TRBV5-4
J gene: TRBJ1-4
D gene: TRBD1
clone size: NA

CDR3 DNA: TGTGCCAGCAGTGAAGCATCGGGTAATCAGCCCCAGCATTTT
CDR3 protein: CASSEASGNQPQHF
V gene: TRBV6-1
J gene: TRBJ1-5
D gene: NA
clone size: NA

CDR3 DNA: TGTGCCAGACCACAGGGGGACCAAGAGACCCAGTACTTC
CDR3 protein: CARPQGDQETQYF
V gene: TRBV6-5
J gene: TRBJ2-5
D gene: TRBD1
clone size: NA

CDR3 DNA: TGTGCCAGTACCCCGACTAGCGGTAGCTCCTACAATGAGCAGTTCTTC
CDR3 protein: CASTPTSGSSYNEQFF
V gene: TRBV19
J gene: TRBJ2-1
D gene: TRBD2
clone size: once

CDR3 DNA: TGTGCCAGCAGCCGGTCGAGTGACGGCCAGGGGGAAGCGGAGACCCAGTACTTC
CDR3 protein: CASSRSSDGQGEAETQYF
V gene: TRBV7-6
J gene: TRBJ2-5
D gene: TRBD1
clone size: few

CDR3 DNA: TGTGCCAGCAGAGAGCAGGGGGCGGGAGAGACCCAGTACTTC
CDR3 protein: CASREQGAGETQYF
V gene: TRBV6-5
J gene: TRBJ2-5
D gene: TRBD1
clone size: NA

CDR3 DNA: TGTGCCAGCAGCTATTACTTGAGCTCTGGGGCCAACGTCCTGACTTTC
CDR3 protein: CASSYYLSSGANVLTF
V gene: TRBV5-8
J gene: TRBJ2-6
D gene: NA
clone size: NA

CDR3 DNA: TGTGCCAGCAGTGGTACAGGGCGAGGCTACACCTTC
CDR3 protein: CASSGTGRGYTF
V gene: TRBV28
J gene: TRBJ1-2
D gene: NA
clone size: many